The 9 T cell receptor beta chains given below trace back to one sample, sequenced in a study of graft-versus-host responses after intestinal transplantation. Sequencing was performed with immunoSEQ multiplex PCR; in TCRdb, only in-frame clones are kept and a portion is missing. The table records about 120,000 clones, 80% to 95% of them present only once. These receptors are not linked to any known antigen. The sample was unstimulated CD4+ T cells sorted from spleen or lymph node cells, taken before intestinal transplant. The receptors stem from a human donor who received an intestinal transplant.

The chain recombines TRBV28 with TRBJ1-1, with D possibly TRBD1 on 6 matching bases. The V gene's germline CDR1 is MDHEN and CDR2 SYDVKM. Trimming pared 6 bases from V and 5 bases from J, leaving 22 bases between. The CDR3 is made up of 16 amino acids. The CDR3 is CASRNRLSGERTEAFF. The DNA of the CDR3 is TGTGCCAGCAGGAATAGGCTCTCAGGGGAGCGTACTGAAGCTTTCTTT.

This chain joins TRBV4-2 and TRBJ2-7, with D perhaps matching TRBD1 or TRBD2 (5 bases each). The germline CDR1 and CDR2 sequences are LGHNA and YNFKEQ. This CDR3 spans 17 amino acids. Trimming took 1 base from V and 0 from J, leaving 16 bases between them. CDR3 residues: CASSQGGWGADSYEQYF. CDR3 bases: TGTGCCAGCAGCCAAGGGGGGTGGGGCGCCGACTCCTACGAGCAGTACTTC.

This clone has only one observation. This chain joins TRBV11-3 and TRBJ2-2, with 8 bases lining up with TRBD2. Germline assignment: CDR1 SGHNT and CDR2 YENEEA. The V and J ends lost 1 base and 6 bases, in that order; junction bases with no gene match: 4. The CDR3 length is 15 residues. The CDR3 sequence: CASSLAGGMSGELFF. The CDR3 DNA reads TGTGCCAGCAGCTTAGCGGGAGGGATGTCCGGGGAGCTGTTTTTT.

This clone appeared a few times. CDR3 region: CASSRPGQGAHEQYF. The CDR3 nucleotides read TGTGCCAGCAGTCGACCGGGACAGGGGGCCCACGAGCAGTACTTC. The rearrangement uses TRBV6-1 and TRBJ2-7; 12 bases line up with TRBD1. V was clipped by 5 bases and J by 5 bases; unmatched bases: 7. This CDR3 has 15 residues. Germline V gene lookup returns CDR1 MNHNS and CDR2 SASEGT.

The rearrangement uses TRBV7-8 and TRBJ1-1; D is possibly TRBD1 (5 bases). Germline V lookup: CDR1 SGHVS, CDR2 FQNEAQ. V gave up 1 base and J gave up 4 bases, with 7 bases separating them. CDR3 size: 13 residues. The CDR3, as DNA: TGTGCCAGCAGCTTAGGGGGCTCCACTGAAGCTTTCTTT. Its translation is CASSLGGSTEAFF.

The chain combines TRBV7-6 with TRBJ2-3; no clear D gene. Germline V gene lookup returns CDR1 SGHVS and CDR2 FNYEAQ. The ends were cut back, 5 bases at V and 0 bases at J, with 6 bases in the middle. This CDR3 spans 13 amino acids. In DNA form, the CDR3 reads TGTGCCAGCAGCGCATCTAGCACAGATACGCAGTATTTT. Its protein product is CASSASSTDTQYF.

Only one count was recorded for this clone. This chain uses TRBV7-2 with TRBJ2-1; TRBD1 or TRBD2 may be the D gene (5 bases each). Germline V gene data show CDR1 as SGHTA and CDR2 as FQGNSA. The CDR3 totals 13 residues. With 8 bases removed from V and 6 bases from J, the gap between germline ends came to 14 bases. The CDR3 spells CASGDGRGNEQFF. In nucleotides, the CDR3 is TGTGCCAGCGGGGACGGTCGGGGCAATGAGCAGTTCTTC.

V and J are TRBV4-1 and TRBJ1-2, with D unclear. V was shortened by 0 bases and J by 1 base, with 9 bases between the two germline ends. From germline, CDR1 is MGHRA and CDR2 YSYEKL. The CDR3 is made up of 15 amino acids. The CDR3 DNA reads TGCGCCAGCAGCCAAGAAGGGCGGGTTAACTATGGCTACACCTTC. Translated, it gives CASSQEGRVNYGYTF.

The chain recombines TRBV19 with TRBJ2-2; 7 nucleotides agree with TRBD2. From germline, CDR1 is LNHDA and CDR2 SQIVND (reference sequence). This CDR3 has 15 residues. J was trimmed by 4 bases and V by 5 bases; bases with no gene match: 7. The CDR3 reads CASSRPSGGTGELFF. As DNA, the CDR3 is TGTGCCAGTAGTCGACCCTCGGGGGGCACCGGGGAGCTGTTTTTT.